This T cell receptor (beta chain) is drawn from a study of blood T cell repertoires in COVID-19. Study details: The samples span acute and convalescent COVID-19 from the United States, Italy and Spain.

Libraries were prepared by immunoSEQ multiplex PCR; TCRdb keeps only in-frame clonotypes and omits some of them. Here the sample spans some 200,000 clones, approximately 87% being singletons. This clone has a single count. V shed 4 bases, J shed 0 bases, and the junction held 5 bases outside the gene matches. The V gene's germline CDR1 is SGHDN and CDR2 FVKESK. This CDR3 spans 15 amino acids. Sequencing was done on a sample of peripheral blood. The sequence derives from a woman in her 70s with acute or convalescent COVID-19. The chain couples TRBV14 to TRBJ1-1; TRBD1 matches at 7 bases. The CDR3 reads CASSPWTGLNTEAFF. The CDR3 region has the DNA TGTGCCAGCAGCCCGTGGACAGGTCTGAACACTGAAGCTTTCTTT.